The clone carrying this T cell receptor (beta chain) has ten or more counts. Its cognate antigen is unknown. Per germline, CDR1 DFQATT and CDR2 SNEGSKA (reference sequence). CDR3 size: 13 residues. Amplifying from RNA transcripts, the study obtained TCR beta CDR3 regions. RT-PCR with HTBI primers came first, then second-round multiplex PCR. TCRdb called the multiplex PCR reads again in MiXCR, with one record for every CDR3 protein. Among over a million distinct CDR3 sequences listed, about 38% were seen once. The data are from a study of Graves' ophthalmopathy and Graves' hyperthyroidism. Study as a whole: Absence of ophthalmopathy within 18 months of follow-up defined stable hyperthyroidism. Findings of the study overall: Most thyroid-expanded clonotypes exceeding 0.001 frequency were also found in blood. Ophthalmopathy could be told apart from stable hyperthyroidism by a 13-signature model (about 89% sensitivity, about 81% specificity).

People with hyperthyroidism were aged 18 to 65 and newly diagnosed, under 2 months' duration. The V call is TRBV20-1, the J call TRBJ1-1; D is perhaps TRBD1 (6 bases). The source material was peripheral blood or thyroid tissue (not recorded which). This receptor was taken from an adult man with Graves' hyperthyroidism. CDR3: CSHPNYQTGEAFF. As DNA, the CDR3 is TGCAGCCACCCAAACTACCAAACAGGGGAAGCTTTCTTT.